These T cell receptor beta chains were read from a single sample in a study of graft-versus-host responses after intestinal transplantation. Profiled with immunoSEQ multiplex PCR; TCRdb holds only in-frame clones, not every one. Found here are tens of thousands of clones, less than 95% of them singletons; the top ten hold 5% to 7%. This specimen consisted of PBMCs, obtained approximately 660 days after intestinal transplant. These receptor sequences come from a human patient who received an intestinal transplant, so some T cells may come from the graft donor. The CDR3 runs from the conserved cysteine through the conserved F or W. Fields, in order: clone size, D gene, J gene, V gene, CDR3 DNA, CDR3 protein. A D gene is named only where the DNA matches it firmly. Only some rows state a clone size, as once, few, many or a class for expanded clones.

abundance: NA; d_gene: NA; j_gene: TRBJ1-1; v_gene: TRBV6-5; CDR3nt: TGTGCCAGCAGCCGGAGGGGGGTTGAAGCTTTCTTT; CDR3aa: CASSRRGVEAFF
abundance: NA; d_gene: NA; j_gene: TRBJ2-1; v_gene: TRBV9; CDR3nt: TGTGCCAGCAGCGTAAATTGGATTGAGCAGTTCTTC; CDR3aa: CASSVNWIEQFF
abundance: NA; d_gene: NA; j_gene: TRBJ2-3; v_gene: TRBV15; CDR3nt: TGTGCCACCAGCGGGGAGAGGGAAGGGACAGATACGCAGTATTTT; CDR3aa: CATSGEREGTDTQYF
abundance: NA; d_gene: NA; j_gene: TRBJ1-4; v_gene: TRBV7-9; CDR3nt: TGTGCCAGCAGCTTAGCGGGGACCTGGAAGGCAACTAATGAAAAACTGTTTTTT; CDR3aa: CASSLAGTWKATNEKLFF
abundance: NA; d_gene: NA; j_gene: TRBJ1-1; v_gene: TRBV12-5; CDR3nt: TGTGCTAGTGCCTCCTCGGGTGGAGCCGGCGGGGCTTTCTTT; CDR3aa: CASASSGGAGGAFF
abundance: once; d_gene: TRBD1; j_gene: TRBJ1-2; v_gene: TRBV19; CDR3nt: TGTGCCAGTCAGAGGGGACAGGGGGGAGGCTACACCTTC; CDR3aa: CASQRGQGGGYTF
abundance: NA; d_gene: TRBD1; j_gene: TRBJ1-2; v_gene: TRBV27; CDR3nt: TGTGCCAGCAGTCCGGGACAGGGCTCGGGAGGCTACACCTTC; CDR3aa: CASSPGQGSGGYTF
abundance: NA; d_gene: TRBD2; j_gene: TRBJ2-7; v_gene: TRBV7-9; CDR3nt: TGTGCCAGCAGCCCTCGCCGGGAGGACGAGCAGTACTTC; CDR3aa: CASSPRREDEQYF
abundance: NA; d_gene: NA; j_gene: TRBJ2-7; v_gene: TRBV19; CDR3nt: TGTGCCAGTAGTATAGCTCGGGGGATGGGTGAGCAGTACTTC; CDR3aa: CASSIARGMGEQYF
abundance: once; d_gene: NA; j_gene: TRBJ2-5; v_gene: TRBV18; CDR3nt: TGTGCCAGCTCACAAAGACAGCAAGAGACCCAGTACTTC; CDR3aa: CASSQRQQETQYF
abundance: few; d_gene: TRBD1; j_gene: TRBJ1-5; v_gene: TRBV30; CDR3nt: TGTGCCTGGAGTTCATCCACAGGGGGAAATCAGCCCCAGCATTTT; CDR3aa: CAWSSSTGGNQPQHF
abundance: NA; d_gene: NA; j_gene: TRBJ2-4; v_gene: TRBV2; CDR3nt: TGTGCCAGCAGTCGAGACAGGAACCTCAAAAACATTCAGTACTTC; CDR3aa: CASSRDRNLKNIQYF
abundance: NA; d_gene: NA; j_gene: TRBJ2-3; v_gene: TRBV5-1; CDR3nt: TGCGCCAGCAGCGGACAGAACACAGATACGCAGTATTTT; CDR3aa: CASSGQNTDTQYF
abundance: NA; d_gene: TRBD1; j_gene: TRBJ1-1; v_gene: TRBV5-4; CDR3nt: TGTGCCAGCAGCGGAGGTATCCAGGGGGTCGGAATTCGGAAGAACACTGAAGCTTTCTTT; CDR3aa: CASSGGIQGVGIRKNTEAFF
abundance: NA; d_gene: NA; j_gene: TRBJ1-2; v_gene: TRBV6-6; CDR3nt: TGTGCCAGCAGTTACTTCGGGTCGTCTCGCGGCTACACCTTC; CDR3aa: CASSYFGSSRGYTF
abundance: few; d_gene: NA; j_gene: TRBJ1-6; v_gene: TRBV5-5; CDR3nt: TGTGCCAGCAGCTTGGAAGACAGGTATCTTTCACCCCTCCACTTT; CDR3aa: CASSLEDRYLSPLHF
abundance: NA; d_gene: NA; j_gene: TRBJ2-3; v_gene: TRBV6-7; CDR3nt: TGTGCCAGCAGTTACGGGGCCAGCACAGATACGCAGTATTTT; CDR3aa: CASSYGASTDTQYF
abundance: NA; d_gene: NA; j_gene: TRBJ1-4; v_gene: TRBV2; CDR3nt: TGTGCCAGCACCCGGGGGCAAACTAATGAAAAACTGTTTTTT; CDR3aa: CASTRGQTNEKLFF